This is a list of T cell receptor beta chains from one sample in a study of cytomegalovirus exposure and HLA in healthy donors. This table comes from immunoSEQ multiplex PCR, and its TCRdb copy is limited to in-frame clones, with some not included. The sample has 150,000 or so clones, around 79% seen once. Material: PBMCs. The receptor source for this set is a man aged 35 to 55 in good health and CMV-seropositive. Each CDR3 is given with its conserved first and last residue. Each record gives: clone size, D gene, J gene, V gene, CDR3 DNA, CDR3 protein. D genes are given only for firm matches. Clone size, where shown, is once, few, many, or a class for clones that have expanded.

>-|-|TRBJ1-1|TRBV30
TGTGCCTGGAGTGTGACAACGGCCAACACTGAAGCTTTCTTT
CAWSVTTANTEAFF
>-|-|TRBJ2-5|TRBV18
TGTGCCAGCTCACCACGAGGCGAGACCCAGTACTTC
CASSPRGETQYF
>-|-|TRBJ1-2|TRBV5-4
TGTGCCAGCAGCTCGGGATCAGGGGTCCAGGGCTACACCTTC
CASSSGSGVQGYTF
>-|-|TRBJ2-3|TRBV15
TGTGCCACCAGCAGAGATTTTAACGGGGTGGGTACGCAGTATTTT
CATSRDFNGVGTQYF
>-|-|TRBJ1-1|TRBV29-1
TGCAGCGTTTCCCGGCGGGAGAACACTGAAGCTTTCTTT
CSVSRRENTEAFF
>-|-|TRBJ2-1|TRBV19
TGTGCCAGTAGTAATCCGGGACTTCAGAACAATGAGCAGTTCTTC
CASSNPGLQNNEQFF
>once|TRBD2|TRBJ2-3|TRBV6-1
TGTGCCAGCAGTGAGGCGCGGGAGGGCCCTACAGATACGCAGTATTTT
CASSEAREGPTDTQYF
>-|-|TRBJ1-2|TRBV29-1
TGCAGCGTGGACGGGGAACATACTTATGGCTACACCTTC
CSVDGEHTYGYTF
>few|TRBD2|TRBJ2-1|TRBV14
TGTGCCAGCAGCATCCGTACTAGCGGGAGGAGCTCCTACAATGAGCAGTTCTTC
CASSIRTSGRSSYNEQFF
>-|-|TRBJ1-1|TRBV18
TGTGCCAGCTCACAGTCGGGGGGGGCATACACTGAAGCTTTCTTT
CASSQSGGAYTEAFF
>few|-|TRBJ1-1|TRBV25-1
TGTGCCAGCAGTGAATCGGGGGGATCCACTGAAGCTTTCTTT
CASSESGGSTEAFF
>once|-|TRBJ2-2|TRBV9
TGTGCCAGCAGGCCCGGAGGCGGGGAGCTGTTTTTT
CASRPGGGELFF
>-|TRBD2|TRBJ2-5|TRBV2
TGTGCCAGCAGGAGGGCGCGGGAGCAGTACTTC
CASRRAREQYF
>-|TRBD2|TRBJ2-3|TRBV7-2
TGTGCCAGCAGCTCTAGCGGGAGGTTACGCACAGATACGCAGTATTTT
CASSSSGRLRTDTQYF
>-|TRBD1|TRBJ1-4|TRBV6-1
TGTGCCAGCAGTGAAGCAGCAGGGGGGAATGAAAAACTGTTTTTT
CASSEAAGGNEKLFF
>-|-|TRBJ2-1|TRBV4-3
TGCGCCAGTAGCTCCTACAATGAGCAGTTCTTC
CASSSYNEQFF
>-|TRBD1|TRBJ1-2|TRBV4-1
TGTGCCAGCAGCCAAGAGGCAGGGGGCAGCGTCTATGGCTACACCTTC
CASSQEAGGSVYGYTF
>-|-|TRBJ2-1|TRBV7-8
TGTGCCAGCAGCTTAGAAGGGACTTCGGCTGAGCAGTTCTTC
CASSLEGTSAEQFF
>-|-|TRBJ2-7|TRBV2
TGTGCCAGCAGTGGTACCAGGGTAAGGGGCGAGCAGTACTTC
CASSGTRVRGEQYF
>-|-|TRBJ2-7|TRBV29-1
TGCAGCGTTGAAGATCAACGGACGGGAGACGAGCAGTACTTC
CSVEDQRTGDEQYF
>few|-|TRBJ2-3|TRBV7-8
TGTGCCAGCAGCCATGGGAGCAAATGGGATACGCAGTATTTT
CASSHGSKWDTQYF
>-|-|TRBJ1-2|TRBV19
TGTGCCAGTAGTATGGGGGGAAATTATGGCTACACCTTC
CASSMGGNYGYTF
>few|-|TRBJ2-3|TRBV5-1
TGCGCCAGCAGCCGAGAGTGGGGAGGTGGCACAGATACGCAGTATTTT
CASSREWGGGTDTQYF
>once|-|TRBJ1-1|TRBV19
TGTGCCAGTAGTTCAGGGTTTTGGACTGAAGCTTTCTTT
CASSSGFWTEAFF
>-|-|TRBJ1-1|TRBV15
TGTGCCACCAGCCCACCCAGGACAGTCCAAGCTTTCTTT
CATSPPRTVQAFF
>-|-|TRBJ2-1|TRBV30
TGTGCCTGGACGCGCTCTGCCTACAATGAGCAGTTCTTC
CAWTRSAYNEQFF
>few|TRBD1|TRBJ1-1|TRBV18
TGTGCCAGCTCACCTAGGACAGGGGGGGACAACACTGAAGCTTTCTTT
CASSPRTGGDNTEAFF
>-|-|TRBJ1-2|TRBV19
TGTGCCAGTAGCGGTGGGGGCTCGGGTGCCTATGGCTACACCTTC
CASSGGGSGAYGYTF
>-|TRBD1|TRBJ2-1|TRBV19
TGTGCCAGTAGTATAACGGGGACAGGGGTGGGTGAGCAGTTCTTC
CASSITGTGVGEQFF
>-|-|TRBJ2-1|TRBV14
TGTGCCAGCAGCCAAGGGCTTTTCCCCTACAATGAGCAGTTCTTC
CASSQGLFPYNEQFF
>-|TRBD1|TRBJ1-4|TRBV28
TGTGCCAGCAGTCCGGGGACAGGGGGCGCATGGGAAAAACTGTTTTTT
CASSPGTGGAWEKLFF
>few|TRBD1|TRBJ2-7|TRBV28
TGTGCCAGCAGCCATCGGGACAGATCCTACGAGCAGTACTTC
CASSHRDRSYEQYF
>-|-|TRBJ2-7|TRBV6-5
TGTGCCAGCAGCTACGCGGTACGTGGGGGCAACGAGCAGTACTTC
CASSYAVRGGNEQYF
>few|-|TRBJ2-2|TRBV9
TGTGCCAGCAGCGTAGTTTACGGGTTACACACCGGGGAGCTGTTTTTT
CASSVVYGLHTGELFF
>-|TRBD1|TRBJ1-2|TRBV29-1
TGCAGCGTCCCCGGGACAGGGGGAGCCTATGGCTACACCTTC
CSVPGTGGAYGYTF
>few|TRBD1|TRBJ2-1|TRBV5-4
TGTGCCAGCAGCCCCACGGGACAGGCGACGGAGCAGTTCTTC
CASSPTGQATEQFF
>few|TRBD1|TRBJ2-5|TRBV28
TGTGCCAGCAGTTTGGTACAGGGGGCCCGGGAGACCCAGTACTTC
CASSLVQGARETQYF
>-|-|TRBJ1-3|TRBV4-2
TGTGCCAGCAGCCGAGAAGAGTCGGTTACTGGAAACACCATATATTTT
CASSREESVTGNTIYF
>-|-|TRBJ1-3|TRBV5-8
TGTGCCAGCAGCTTGGACTTTTTCTCTGGAAACACCATATATTTT
CASSLDFFSGNTIYF